Listed below are T cell receptor beta chains from one sample, sequenced in a study of T-cell memory formation after mild COVID-19. TCRdb passed the 5' RACE reads through MiXCR, listing each CDR3 protein once. This table has 150,000 to 200,000 distinct CDR3 sequences, approximately 16% appearing once. Sample: PBMCs or a T cell subset sorted from them (not recorded which). These receptors were obtained from an adult woman who had mild COVID-19 (a few samples of this study predate the infection). Cell type and time point are not known. Each CDR3 is given with its conserved first and last residue. The order of the fields is J gene, V gene, clone size, D gene, CDR3 DNA, CDR3 protein. D genes are given only for firm matches. Only part of the rows carry a size: once, few, many, or a class if the clone is expanded.

TRBJ2-3	TRBV7-8	NA	NA	TGTGCCAGCAGCGGCAGGGTTTCAGATACGCAGTATTTT	CASSGRVSDTQYF
TRBJ2-3	TRBV29-1	NA	NA	TGCAGCGGAGGGGCAGATACGCAGTATTTT	CSGGADTQYF
TRBJ2-1	TRBV7-9	NA	TRBD2	TGTGCCAGCAGCCCTTTAGCGGGGCGGGCCTCCTACAATGAGCAGTTCTTC	CASSPLAGRASYNEQFF
TRBJ2-3	TRBV7-3	few	NA	TGTGCCAGCAGGGAGGGACAATCTAGCACAGATACGCAGTATTTT	CASREGQSSTDTQYF
TRBJ1-2	TRBV7-2	NA	NA	TGTGCCAGCCACGAGGCGGGTGGCTACACCTTC	CASHEAGGYTF
TRBJ2-5	TRBV7-3	many	NA	TGTGCCAGCAGCTTAACAAAGGGGGAGACCCAGTACTTC	CASSLTKGETQYF
TRBJ2-5	TRBV12-3/TRBV12-4	NA	NA	TGTGCCAGCAGGTTGGGTCCTAAGGGGCCGGGAGACTTC	CASRLGPKGPGDF
TRBJ2-1	TRBV20-1	NA	TRBD2	TGCAGTGCAGGCGGCATTACGGGGGGGCGTCACTCCTACAATGAGAAGTTCTTC	CSAGGITGGRHSYNEKFF
TRBJ2-1	TRBV2	once	NA	TGTGCCACCGGGTCCGAGCACGACAATGAGCAGTTCTTC	CATGSEHDNEQFF
TRBJ1-2	TRBV24-1	NA	TRBD1	TGTGCCACCAGTGATCCCGTGAAGGGGGCAAATGGCTACACCTTC	CATSDPVKGANGYTF
TRBJ2-7	TRBV5-1	NA	NA	TGCGCCAGCGCCGAGACAGTTACCTACGAGCAGTACTTC	CASAETVTYEQYF
TRBJ2-2	TRBV3-1	NA	TRBD1	TGTGCCAGCAGCCCCGGGACAGTTACCACCGGGGAGCTGTTTTTT	CASSPGTVTTGELFF
TRBJ2-7	TRBV12-3/TRBV12-4	NA	NA	TGTGCCAGCAGTCAACAGGGCGGCGGGAGAGGCGAGCAGTACTTC	CASSQQGGGRGEQYF
TRBJ2-7	TRBV10-3	few	TRBD1	TGTGCCATCAGAGGGACAGGGGACCACGAGCAGTACTTC	CAIRGTGDHEQYF
TRBJ1-3	TRBV7-2	few	TRBD1	TGTGCCAGCAGCCCGGACAGGGTAAACACCATATATTTT	CASSPDRVNTIYF
TRBJ2-1	TRBV27	NA	NA	TGTGCCAGCAGCATGTCTAGGCTAACCAATGAGCAGTTCTTC	CASSMSRLTNEQFF
TRBJ2-3	TRBV6-2/TRBV6-3	few	TRBD2	TGTGCCAGCGGGAAAGCGGGACTAGCGGGAGGGCCCAGGTCAGATACGCAGTATTTT	CASGKAGLAGGPRSDTQYF
TRBJ1-2	TRBV6-1	NA	NA	TGTGCCAGCAGTAGTGGACTTACGTATGGCTACACCTTC	CASSSGLTYGYTF
TRBJ2-1	TRBV5-1	many	TRBD2	TGCGCCAGCAGCCTAGCGGACTCCTACAATGAGCAGTTCTTC	CASSLADSYNEQFF
TRBJ2-5	TRBV10-3	many	NA	TGTGCCATCAGTGACTCTGGGACCCAGTACTTC	CAISDSGTQYF
TRBJ2-2	TRBV5-1	few	NA	TGCGCCAGCAGCTTGGCTGTCGGACCGAGCGCCGGGGAGCTGTTTTTT	CASSLAVGPSAGELFF
TRBJ1-6	TRBV12-3/TRBV12-4	NA	NA	TGTGCCAGCAGTCCTAACGGCGGACCCCTCCACTTT	CASSPNGGPLHF
TRBJ2-1	TRBV20-1	NA	NA	TGCAGTGCCAAGTGGCGCGTTACCAATGAGCAGTTCTTC	CSAKWRVTNEQFF
TRBJ2-2	TRBV9	NA	NA	TGTGCCAGCAGCCTAGTATCGGACAGCACCGGGGAGCTGTTTTTT	CASSLVSDSTGELFF
TRBJ2-7	TRBV7-9	many	TRBD2	TGTGCCAGCAGGAAAGCGGGAGGGCCCCCGGACGAGCAGTACTTC	CASRKAGGPPDEQYF
TRBJ2-6	TRBV4-1	NA	NA	TGCGCCAGCAGCCAAGGGGGGTTTTTAACTGGGGCCAACGTCCTGACTTTC	CASSQGGFLTGANVLTF
TRBJ2-6	TRBV6-5	NA	NA	TGTGCCAGCAGGGCCTCTGGGGCCAACGTCCTGACTTTC	CASRASGANVLTF
TRBJ2-5	TRBV5-1	NA	TRBD1	TGCGCCAGCAGTCCTGGAGGGCAGGGGGCAGAGACCCAGTACTTC	CASSPGGQGAETQYF
TRBJ2-3	TRBV7-2	NA	TRBD2	TGTGCCAGCAGCTTAGTTTTACTAGCGCAAAACACAGATACGCAGTATTTT	CASSLVLLAQNTDTQYF
TRBJ2-7	TRBV5-5	few	TRBD2	TGTGCCAGCAGCGTGCCTGGAGCGGGAGTGGGCGACGAGCAGTACTTC	CASSVPGAGVGDEQYF
TRBJ2-3	TRBV9	NA	TRBD2	TGTGCCAGCAGCACCCAGAGCGGGAGAGGGACAGATACGCAGTATTTT	CASSTQSGRGTDTQYF
TRBJ2-2	TRBV4-3	few	NA	TGCGCCAGCAGCCAAGATACGAGACGGCTAGACACCGGGGAGCTGTTTTTT	CASSQDTRRLDTGELFF
TRBJ2-3	TRBV12-3/TRBV12-4	few	TRBD2	TGTGCCAGCAGTTTAGGGTTATATCGGGAGGCGCAGTATTTT	CASSLGLYREAQYF
TRBJ2-2	TRBV7-9	NA	TRBD2	TGTGCCAGCAGGACGGGGACTAGCGGGAGCTGGGCCGGGGAGCTGTTTTTT	CASRTGTSGSWAGELFF
TRBJ1-1	TRBV11-2	few	TRBD1	TGTGCCAGCAGCCCCTACGGACAGGCCCCCACTGAAGCTTTCTTT	CASSPYGQAPTEAFF
TRBJ2-7	TRBV25-1	NA	NA	TGTGCCAGCAGCAGACTAGACCACTACGAGCAGTACTTC	CASSRLDHYEQYF
TRBJ2-2	TRBV30	NA	TRBD2	TGTGCCTGGAAAGGGCTAGCGGGAGTCTCTACCGGGGAGCTGTTTTTT	CAWKGLAGVSTGELFF
TRBJ2-7	TRBV2	once	NA	TGTGCCAGCAGCAGGGGAATGCACTACGAGCAGTACTTC	CASSRGMHYEQYF
TRBJ1-1	TRBV7-3	few	TRBD1	TGTGCCAGCAGCTCCCAGGGGGGATACACTGAAGCTTTCTTT	CASSSQGGYTEAFF
TRBJ2-1	TRBV11-1	many	NA	TGTGCCAGCAGCTTAGGAGTACAGGGCCGCAATGAGCAGTTCTTC	CASSLGVQGRNEQFF
TRBJ1-1	TRBV4-3	NA	NA	TGCGCCAGCAGCCCAGACACCCGCGGTCCGCGGAACACTGAAGCTTTCTTT	CASSPDTRGPRNTEAFF
TRBJ1-2	TRBV29-1	once	NA	TGCAGCGTTGCACCAGGGGCCTTCACAAATGGCTACACCTTC	CSVAPGAFTNGYTF
TRBJ2-2	TRBV6-4	NA	NA	TGTGCCAGCAGTGACTTTGGGGGCGCCGGGGAGCTGTTTTTT	CASSDFGGAGELFF
TRBJ1-6	TRBV7-2	few	NA	TGTGCCAGCAGCCGTGTGGGGCGTCAGTCACCCCTCCACTTT	CASSRVGRQSPLHF
TRBJ2-1	TRBV7-7	few	TRBD1	TGTGCTAGCAGCAAGGACAGGGGATATGAGCAGTTCTTC	CASSKDRGYEQFF
TRBJ1-1	TRBV29-1	NA	TRBD1	TGCAGCGTTAGACAGGGCGTGAACACTGAAGCTTTCTTT	CSVRQGVNTEAFF
TRBJ2-7	TRBV7-8	NA	TRBD1	TGTGCCAGCAGCTTAGGATCCGGACAGGGCTACGAGCAGTACTTC	CASSLGSGQGYEQYF
TRBJ2-7	TRBV5-5	NA	TRBD2	TGTGCCAGCAGCTCCCGCACCGGTATAGCGGGAGGGGTCTACGAGCAGTACTTC	CASSSRTGIAGGVYEQYF